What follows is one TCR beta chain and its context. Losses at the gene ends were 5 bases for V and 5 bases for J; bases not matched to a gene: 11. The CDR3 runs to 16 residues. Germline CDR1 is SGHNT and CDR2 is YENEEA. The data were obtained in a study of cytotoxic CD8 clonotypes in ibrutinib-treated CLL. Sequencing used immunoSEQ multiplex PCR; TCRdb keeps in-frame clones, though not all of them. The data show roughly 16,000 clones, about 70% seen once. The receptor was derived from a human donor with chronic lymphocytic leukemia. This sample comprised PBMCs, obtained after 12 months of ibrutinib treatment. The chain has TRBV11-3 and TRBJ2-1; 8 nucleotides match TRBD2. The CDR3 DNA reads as TGTGCCAGCAGCCAAGTCACTAGCGGACTGGACAATGAGCAGTTCTTC. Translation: CASSQVTSGLDNEQFF.